This T cell receptor beta chain was documented in a study of Ad26.COV2.S vaccination and SARS-CoV-2 variants. As to treatment: 19 received Ad26.COV2.S at low or high dose, single or two shots; 5 received placebo; per-sample allocation not given. Vaccine and placebo recipients were sampled on day 63 after the first injection. Produced via immunoSEQ multiplex PCR; TCRdb's table is partial and in-frame only. The sample includes nearly 400,000 clones, 75% to 90% seen only once; the top ten take approximately 1.9%. The ends were cut back, 4 bases at V and 2 bases at J, with 12 bases in the middle. CDR3 length equals 16 residues. CDR1 MNHNS and CDR2 SASEGT come from the germline V gene.

The clonotype originates from a person aged 18 to 65 who received the Ad26.COV2.S COVID-19 vaccine or a placebo. The gene calls are TRBV6-1 and TRBJ1-6; weak D call: TRBD1 (5 bases). Material: peripheral blood, obtained in a trial of Ad26.COV2.S vaccine versus placebo. CDR3 sequence (DNA): TGTGCCAGCAGTGCCCTTCAGGGTGCCTATAATTCACCCCTCCACTTT. Its translation: CASSALQGAYNSPLHF.